This T cell receptor (beta chain) was sequenced for a study of shared clonotypes between healthy human individuals. Looking at the study overall: Donors, aged 18 to 49, were a couple of women and a few men.

As concerns this clone: Its antigen remains unidentified. One base away lies a much larger clone, so this may be a sequencing read error.

The table came from immunoSEQ multiplex PCR; TCRdb's copy has only in-frame clones and leaves some out. The sample includes millions of clones, 90% to 95% of them seen just once. The V gene's germline CDR1 is SGHTA and CDR2 FQGNSA. This CDR3 has 13 residues. V gave up 4 bases and J gave up 1 base, with 7 bases separating them. General observations from the study: What naive subsets generally showed was a larger estimated richness than memory subsets showed. Clonotypes which were not shared had lower generation probabilities than clonotypes that all four donors shared.

Material for sequencing was naive CD4+ T cells sorted from blood. Subset reported: CD45RA+ positively selected. This receptor was obtained from a man in his late teens or twenties in good health. The chain combines TRBV7-2 with TRBJ1-1; no reliable D call. CDR3 amino acids: CASSYSGNTEAFF. The DNA for the CDR3 is TGTGCCAGCAGCTACTCAGGGAACACTGAAGCTTTCTTT.